A selection of T cell receptor beta chains follows, all from one sample in a study of blood T cell repertoires in COVID-19. This table comes from immunoSEQ multiplex PCR, and its TCRdb copy is limited to in-frame clones, with some not included. The sample carries about 170,000 clones, around four fifths recorded once. The sequencing input was peripheral blood. Receptor source: a woman of 80 years or more with COVID-19, enrolled during active disease. The CDR3 runs from the conserved cysteine through the conserved F or W. The D gene is left open where the match is weak. The listing skips clone size in some rows; elsewhere it reads once, few, many or a size class.

TRBJ1-1,.,.,TRBV10-3,TGTGCCATCAGTGAGTCCAGGGGGAACACTGAAGCTTTCTTT,CAISESRGNTEAFF
TRBJ1-6,TRBD1,.,TRBV18,TGTGCCAGCTCACCTCGGGACAGGGTTGGTAATTCACCCCTCCACTTT,CASSPRDRVGNSPLHF
TRBJ2-1,TRBD2,few,TRBV15,TGTGCCACCAGCAGAGATCTGGAGCGGGAGATTTGGAATGAGCAGTTCTTC,CATSRDLEREIWNEQFF
TRBJ2-7,.,few,TRBV20-1,TGCAGTGCTAGTTCTGGCCACGAGCAGTACTTC,CSASSGHEQYF
TRBJ2-3,TRBD2,.,TRBV28,TGTGCCAGCAGTGTCACTCTAGCGGGAGGGCCGGATACGCAGTATTTT,CASSVTLAGGPDTQYF
TRBJ1-5,.,.,TRBV11-2,TGTGCCAGCAGCTTAGGTGCGAGCAATCAGCCCCAGCATTTT,CASSLGASNQPQHF
TRBJ2-2,.,.,TRBV9,TGTGCCAGCAGCGTAGAAGCGGCGCGTACTTTCGGGGAGCTGTTTTTT,CASSVEAARTFGELFF
TRBJ1-2,.,.,TRBV5-1,TGCGCCAGCAGCCTGAGCGCAGGGAACTATGGCTACACCTTC,CASSLSAGNYGYTF
TRBJ1-5,.,.,TRBV6-5,TGTGCCAGCAGTTACGCCGAGGGCGCGGGTCAGCCCCAGCATTTT,CASSYAEGAGQPQHF
TRBJ1-1,.,.,TRBV18,TGTGCCAGCTCACCTTCCGACTGGGGGGACACTGAAGCTTTCTTT,CASSPSDWGDTEAFF
TRBJ2-7,TRBD2,.,TRBV18,TGTGCCAGCTCACCAGTTCGACTAGCGGGAGGTTCGTTATACGAGCAGTACTTC,CASSPVRLAGGSLYEQYF
TRBJ1-1,.,.,TRBV5-1,TGCGCCAGCAGGTCAGGGGAATGGAACACTGAAGCTTTCTTT,CASRSGEWNTEAFF
TRBJ1-2,.,.,TRBV6-1,TGTGCCAGCAGTGAAGGTGGGGCGAACTATGGCTACACCTTC,CASSEGGANYGYTF
TRBJ1-2,TRBD1,once,TRBV29-1,TGCCCTATACAGGGGGATGGCTACACCTTC,CPIQGDGYTF
TRBJ2-7,TRBD1,.,TRBV7-9,TGTGCCAGCAGCGCCAAGGACAGGGGTCGGTACGAGCAGTACTTC,CASSAKDRGRYEQYF
TRBJ1-2,.,.,TRBV11-2,TGTGCCAGCAGTCCTAGCGGGTTGGCAGGCTACACCTTC,CASSPSGLAGYTF
TRBJ1-1,.,.,TRBV5-1,TGCGCCAGCAGCTTGGCTAGGTTGGCGACTGAAGCTTTCTTT,CASSLARLATEAFF
TRBJ2-5,TRBD1,.,TRBV7-3,TGTGCCAGCAGCTTAAACAGGGGAGAGACCCAGTACTTC,CASSLNRGETQYF
TRBJ2-3,.,few,TRBV6-4,TGTGCCAGCAGTGACTCGGACAGACCCACAGATACGCAGTATTTT,CASSDSDRPTDTQYF
TRBJ2-2,.,.,TRBV5-1,TGCGCCAGCAGCTTGGATTACTTGAACACCGGGGAGCTGTTTTTT,CASSLDYLNTGELFF
TRBJ1-4,.,.,TRBV6-5,TGTGCCAGCAGCCGGGCTAATGAAAAACTGTTTTTT,CASSRANEKLFF
TRBJ1-2,.,few,TRBV7-2,TGTGCCAGCAGCTTAGGCAGTGACTATGGCTACACCTTC,CASSLGSDYGYTF
TRBJ2-1,.,.,TRBV29-1,TGCAGCGTTGCGGGGGTTAGCGACAATGAGCAGTTCTTC,CSVAGVSDNEQFF
TRBJ1-4,.,.,TRBV5-1,TGCGCCAGCAGCCCAGGTGTCTCGCAAGGTAATGAAAAACTGTTTTTT,CASSPGVSQGNEKLFF
TRBJ2-1,TRBD2,.,TRBV5-1,TGCGCCAGCAGCTTGGCGAGTAGCGGGTACAATGAGCAGTTCTTC,CASSLASSGYNEQFF
TRBJ2-2,TRBD1,.,TRBV19,TGTGCCAGTAGGCCCGGGACAGACTACACCGGGGAGCTGTTTTTT,CASRPGTDYTGELFF
TRBJ2-5,.,.,TRBV5-1,TGCGCCAGCAGCCGCGGCGAGTTTGAGACCCAGTACTTC,CASSRGEFETQYF
TRBJ1-2,.,.,TRBV5-5,TGTGCCAGCAGCTTGGGGACAGAAAACTATGGCTACACCTTC,CASSLGTENYGYTF
TRBJ1-1,.,.,TRBV12-3/TRBV12-4,TGTGCCAGCCGGCCCAGGGTCGGCACTGAAGCTTTCTTT,CASRPRVGTEAFF
TRBJ1-5,.,.,TRBV4-1,TGCGCCAGCAGCCAAGAGCGAGCATGGGGTGAGGGGGAGCCCCAGCATTTT,CASSQERAWGEGEPQHF
TRBJ1-5,.,.,TRBV3-1/TRBV3-2,TGTGCCAGCAGCGGACAGCCCAATCAGCCCCAGCATTTT,CASSGQPNQPQHF
TRBJ1-5,TRBD1,.,TRBV5-1,TGCGCCAGCAGCGACGGACAGGGAGGGACTAATCAGCCCCAGCATTTT,CASSDGQGGTNQPQHF
TRBJ2-1,.,.,TRBV10-3,TGTGCCATCACCCCCGGGCTAGCGTTTAATGAGCAGTTCTTC,CAITPGLAFNEQFF
TRBJ2-6,.,once,TRBV24-1,TGTGCCACCAGTGATCATGACAGGTTCCCCTCTGGGGCCAACGTCCTGACTTTC,CATSDHDRFPSGANVLTF
TRBJ2-2,.,many,TRBV5-1,TGCGCCAGCAGCTTTTTTTTCGCGACAGAGAGCGACACCGGGGAGCTGTTTTTT,CASSFFFATESDTGELFF
TRBJ2-5,.,few,TRBV9,TGTGCCAGCAGCTCCGAGGCATCCCAAGAGACCCAGTACTTC,CASSSEASQETQYF